Following are 8 T cell receptor beta chains from one sample sequenced in a study of shared clonotypes between healthy human individuals. TCRdb's copy holds only in-frame clones and misses some; the assay was immunoSEQ multiplex PCR. Found here are fewer than 650,000 clones, 70% to 80% of them singletons; the top ten hold approximately 12%. Sequences were obtained from PBMCs. The origin of the receptors is a woman in her 40s in good health. Some clones in this sample may be carry-over from other donors' samples.

The rearrangement links TRBV2 to TRBJ2-1, with a weak D call TRBD2 (7 bases). Trimming removed 3 bases from V and 8 bases from J, with 14 bases in between. The CDR3 is 14 residues long. CDR1 is SNHLY, CDR2 FYNNEI, per germline. The CDR3 sequence: CASSDGRGQDEQFF. CDR3 bases: TGTGCCAGCAGTGATGGGCGGGGGCAAGATGAGCAGTTCTTC.

The genes are TRBV4-1 and TRBJ2-7, with 8 bases fitting TRBD1. The CDR3 runs 16 residues. Germline V gene lookup returns CDR1 MGHRA and CDR2 YSYEKL. After removal of 1 base from V and 5 bases from J, the junction contained 10 bases not matched to a gene. The DNA of the CDR3 is TGCGCCAGCAGCCAAGCCCTACACAGGGGGACCCACGAGCAGTACTTC. Its protein is CASSQALHRGTHEQYF.

This clone was recorded only once. The CDR3 here is CASSLDGRDYEQYF. DNA for the CDR3: TGTGCCAGCAGTTTAGACGGGAGGGATTACGAGCAGTACTTC. The chain carries TRBV28 and TRBJ2-7; 8 positions match TRBD2. Germline CDR1 MDHEN, CDR2 SYDVKM. This CDR3 has 14 amino acids. V dropped 2 bases and J dropped 4; count of bases not matched to a gene: 4.

CDR3 in DNA: TGTGCCAGCAAACCGATTGGACAGTCAAATCAGCCCCAGCATTTT. Translated: CASKPIGQSNQPQHF. V gene TRBV6-1 combines with J gene TRBJ1-5, with D possibly TRBD1 on 6 matching bases. This CDR3 is built from 15 residues. CDR1 and CDR2 from the germline V gene are MNHNS and SASEGT. V lost 7 bases and J lost 4, with 17 bases in between.

Only a few counts were recorded for this clone. V gene TRBV20-1 combines with J gene TRBJ2-7, with D hard to call. The germline V gene has CDR1 DFQATT and CDR2 SNEGSKA (reference sequence). The ends were cut back, 6 bases at V and 5 bases at J, with 11 bases in the middle. CDR3 length: 11 residues. The CDR3 region is CSALWHNEQYF. The CDR3, as DNA: TGCAGTGCGCTTTGGCACAACGAGCAGTACTTC.

This clone was observed a few times. The chain uses TRBV28 and TRBJ2-3; the D is unclear. The CDR3 length is 11 residues. With 4 bases removed from V and 8 bases from J, the gap between germline ends came to 7 bases. Germline CDR1 and CDR2: MDHEN and SYDVKM. CDR3 sequence (DNA): TGTGCCAGCAGTTCCACGGTTACGCAGTATTTT. The encoded protein is CASSSTVTQYF.

This clone was detected a few times. The chain carries TRBV7-8 and TRBJ2-7, with 9 bases lining up with TRBD2. The V gene's germline CDR1 is SGHVS and CDR2 FQNEAQ. J was trimmed by 5 bases and V by 0 bases; bases with no gene match: 8. This CDR3 has 16 residues. The CDR3 region has the DNA TGTGCCAGCAGCTTAGCACTGACTAGCGGTACCCACGAGCAGTACTTC. This translates into CASSLALTSGTHEQYF.

The chain is built from TRBV5-1 and TRBJ1-5, with D perhaps TRBD1 (6 bases). The V gene lost 2 bases and the J gene lost 3 bases, with 12 bases spanning the gap. CDR3 length equals 15 residues. Germline CDR1 is SGHRS and CDR2 is YFSETQ. CDR3 in DNA: TGCGCCAGCAGCTTTATTCCAGGGGACAATCAGCCCCAGCATTTT. Translation: CASSFIPGDNQPQHF.